Listed below are T cell receptor beta chains from one sample, sequenced in a study of blood T cell repertoires in COVID-19. The data were produced by immunoSEQ multiplex PCR, yet TCRdb's version contains in-frame clones alone and is incomplete. The table lists some 180,000 clones, more than 75% of them singletons, with approximately 5.6% in the top ten. Sequenced input: peripheral blood. The receptors derive from a man in his forties or fifties with active or convalescent COVID-19. Both conserved end residues are part of each CDR3. The D gene is left open where the match is weak. Clone size is stated in some rows and not others, as once, few, many or a class when expanded.

TRBV5-7,NA,TRBJ1-3,NA,CASSVDTYSGNTIYF,TGTGCCAGCAGCGTAGACACTTACTCTGGAAACACCATATATTTT
TRBV5-1,NA,TRBJ1-2,NA,CASSRQSNYGYTF,TGCGCCAGCAGCCGACAGTCTAACTATGGCTACACCTTC
TRBV15,NA,TRBJ2-3,TRBD2,CATRGGGPADTQYF,TGTGCCACCCGCGGGGGAGGGCCAGCAGATACGCAGTATTTT
TRBV19,NA,TRBJ1-1,NA,CASSPPGFVGRTEAFF,TGTGCCAGTAGCCCGCCGGGGTTTGTAGGGAGAACTGAAGCTTTCTTT
TRBV6-5,NA,TRBJ1-2,TRBD1,CASSLGQGDYGYTF,TGTGCCAGCAGCCTAGGACAGGGAGACTATGGCTACACCTTC
TRBV5-1,NA,TRBJ1-4,NA,CASSRDNNEKLFF,TGCGCCAGCAGCCGGGACAATAATGAAAAACTGTTTTTT
TRBV28,NA,TRBJ2-2,NA,CASSQNTGELFF,TGTGCCAGCAGCCAAAACACCGGGGAGCTGTTTTTT
TRBV10-3,NA,TRBJ2-7,TRBD2,CAISELGGTYEQYF,TGTGCCATCAGTGAGTTGGGAGGGACCTACGAGCAGTACTTC
TRBV5-1,NA,TRBJ2-2,NA,CASSSGYGELFF,TGCGCCAGCAGCTCGGGGTACGGGGAGCTGTTTTTT
TRBV4-1,NA,TRBJ1-1,NA,CASSQAPDKPMNTEAFF,TGCGCCAGCAGCCAAGCCCCGGACAAGCCGATGAACACTGAAGCTTTCTTT
TRBV10-3,NA,TRBJ2-1,TRBD2,CAISELGLAGANEQFF,TGTGCCATCAGTGAGTTGGGACTAGCGGGGGCCAATGAGCAGTTCTTC
TRBV11-3,NA,TRBJ2-1,NA,CASSLEAPRQGELGEQFF,TGTGCCAGCAGCTTAGAGGCCCCGAGGCAGGGTGAATTAGGTGAGCAGTTCTTC
TRBV6-5,NA,TRBJ1-1,NA,CASSYTGQSRNTEAFF,TGTGCCAGCAGTTACACTGGACAGTCCCGGAACACTGAAGCTTTCTTT
TRBV2,NA,TRBJ1-3,NA,CASAGTNGNTIYF,TGTGCCAGCGCCGGGACAAATGGAAACACCATATATTTT
TRBV5-1,NA,TRBJ2-3,TRBD2,CASSYTSGHTDTQYF,TGCGCCAGCAGTTATACTAGCGGACACACAGATACGCAGTATTTT
TRBV11-1,once,TRBJ2-5,TRBD1,CASSLSTGVQETQYF,TGTGCCAGCAGCCTTTCGACAGGGGTCCAAGAGACCCAGTACTTC
TRBV27,NA,TRBJ2-5,NA,CASSLSSGSQETQYF,TGTGCCAGCAGTCTCAGTAGCGGCTCCCAAGAGACCCAGTACTTC
TRBV6-5,NA,TRBJ1-4,NA,CASTGGEKLFF,TGTGCCAGCACCGGGGGTGAAAAACTGTTTTTT
TRBV4-2,NA,TRBJ1-5,NA,CASSPGGNNQPQHF,TGTGCCAGCAGCCCAGGAGGAAACAATCAGCCCCAGCATTTT
TRBV11-3,NA,TRBJ2-7,TRBD2,CASSLVLSGSSYEQYF,TGTGCCAGCAGCTTAGTGCTTAGCGGGAGCTCCTACGAGCAGTACTTC
TRBV7-8,NA,TRBJ2-7,TRBD1,CASSPYSGTGGHEQYF,TGTGCCAGCAGCCCATACTCCGGGACAGGGGGTCACGAGCAGTACTTC
TRBV5-4,few,TRBJ1-1,NA,CASSFQGGTEAFF,TGTGCCAGCAGCTTTCAGGGAGGGACTGAAGCTTTCTTT
TRBV30,NA,TRBJ2-3,NA,CAWRPGLSTDTQYF,TGTGCCTGGAGGCCGGGACTCAGCACAGATACGCAGTATTTT
TRBV5-4,NA,TRBJ1-2,TRBD1,CASRGTGGDHYGYTF,TGTGCCAGCAGGGGGACAGGGGGCGACCACTATGGCTACACCTTC